What follows are 29 T cell receptor beta chains derived from one specimen sequenced in a study of T cells in Graves' hyperthyroidism and ophthalmopathy. The CDR3 regions of TCR beta were amplified from RNA transcripts. Researchers ran a first-round RT-PCR on the TCR CDR3 using the HTBI primer set. MiXCR, run by TCRdb on the multiplex PCR reads, gives a single entry per CDR3 protein. The table has around 300,000 distinct CDR3 sequences, about an eighth seen once. What was sequenced was blood. Receptors originate from a woman aged 25 to 39 with Graves' hyperthyroidism that later progressed to Graves' ophthalmopathy.

This clonotype has only a few counts. V usage is TRBV10-3 and J usage is TRBJ1-6, with D uncertain. Trimming removed 2 bases at V and 7 bases at J, with 9 bases between. The CDR3 contains 14 residues. CDR1 and CDR2 (germline): ENHRY, SYGVKD. CDR3 loop: CAISEGPTNSPLHF. The DNA for the CDR3 is TGTGCCATCAGTGAGGGCCCTACCAATTCACCCCTCCACTTT.

The V call is TRBV29-1, the J call TRBJ1-4; 7 bases are shared with TRBD1. The CDR3 extends over 13 amino acids. Germline V gene data show CDR1 as SQVTM and CDR2 as ANQGSEA. Losses at the gene ends were 6 bases for V and 4 bases for J; bases not matched to a gene: 5. The CDR3 coding sequence is TGCAGCGTAGGACAGGAGTTTAATGAAAAACTGTTTTTT. Translating it yields CSVGQEFNEKLFF. The full variable domain, its missing parts supplied by reference TRBV29-1 and TRBJ1-4, is SAVISQKPSRDICQRGTSLTIQCQVDSQVTMMFWYRQQPGQSLTLIATANQGSEATYESGFVIDKFPISRPNLTFSTLTVSNMSPEDSSIYLCSVGQEFNEKLFFGSGTQLSVL.

The V gene is TRBV20-1, the J gene TRBJ2-7; 8 nucleotides align to TRBD1. The CDR3 extends over 16 amino acids. Per the germline V gene, CDR1 is DFQATT and CDR2 is SNEGSKA (reference sequence). Germline trimming cut 5 bases from V and 3 bases from J; bases unmatched to any gene: 15. The CDR3 reads CSAPWIPGTGIYEQYF. The CDR3 DNA is TGCAGTGCTCCGTGGATCCCCGGGACAGGAATCTACGAGCAGTACTTC.

The chain recombines TRBV28 with TRBJ2-7, with 10 positions matching TRBD1. This CDR3 has 16 amino acids. In germline, CDR1 is MDHEN, CDR2 SYDVKM. V lost 1 base to trimming and J lost 3 bases; unmatched junction nucleotides: 6. In nucleotides, the CDR3 is TGTGCCAGCAGTTTATACCGGGACAGGGGCATCTACGAGCAGTACTTC. It specifies CASSLYRDRGIYEQYF.

This clonotype was found a few times. This chain links TRBV6-1 with TRBJ2-5, with TRBD1 identical over 9 bases. The CDR3 contains 13 residues. V shed 8 bases, J shed 6 bases, and the junction held 7 bases outside the gene matches. Germline lookup yields CDR1 MNHNS and CDR2 SASEGT. CDR3: CASYTGGAKTQYF. The DNA for the CDR3 is TGTGCCAGCTATACAGGGGGCGCCAAGACCCAGTACTTC.

This clonotype was seen many times. J is TRBJ1-3 and V is TRBV11-2, with D unresolved. The CDR3 is 15 residues long. V dropped 8 bases and J dropped 2 bases, with 16 bases sitting between them. CDR1 SGHAT and CDR2 FQNNGV come from the germline V gene. The CDR3 spells CASRIHGGTGNTIYF. The CDR3 DNA reads as TGTGCCAGCCGAATTCACGGAGGTACTGGAAACACCATATATTTT.

Ten or more counts support this clonotype. This chain joins TRBV30 and TRBJ2-5, with a tentative D call TRBD2 (6 bases). The V and J ends lost 2 bases and 5 bases respectively, with 9 bases between them. The CDR3 loop spans 12 amino acids. Germline V lookup: CDR1 GTSNPN, CDR2 SVGIG (reference sequence). CDR3 region: CAWSPGEETQYF. DNA for the CDR3: TGTGCCTGGAGTCCGGGGGAGGAGACCCAGTACTTC.

The table lists this clonotype with many counts. The rearrangement joins TRBV7-9 to TRBJ1-4, with D hard to call. Germline CDR1 reads SEHNR; CDR2 reads FQNEAQ (reference sequence). Trimming pared 5 bases from V and 8 bases from J, leaving 18 bases between. The CDR3 contains 15 residues. CDR3 protein: CASSRSLRVGEKLFF. The CDR3 bases are TGTGCCAGCAGCCGATCGTTAAGGGTAGGGGAAAAACTGTTTTTT.

This clonotype has ten or more counts. The chain joins TRBV10-3 to TRBJ2-7, with 10 bases matching TRBD1. With V trimmed by 2 bases and J by 5 bases, 3 bases remained unmatched. The CDR3 runs 14 residues. The germline V gene has CDR1 ENHRY and CDR2 SYGVKD. This chain's CDR3 is CAISERDRGDEQYF. The CDR3 DNA reads TGTGCCATCAGTGAGCGGGACAGGGGCGACGAGCAGTACTTC.

This chain links TRBV6-1 with TRBJ1-3, with TRBD1 matching 7 bases. Germline CDR1 and CDR2: MNHNS and SASEGT. V lost 4 bases to trimming and J lost 1 base; unmatched junction nucleotides: 4. The CDR3 contains 15 residues. CDR3 nucleotide sequence: TGTGCCAGCAGTGCGGCCAGGGGGTCTGGAAACACCATATATTTT. It is translated as CASSAARGSGNTIYF.

The sample holds many counts of this clonotype. V and J are TRBV7-6 and TRBJ2-5; no clear D gene. Germline loops: CDR1 SGHVS, CDR2 FNYEAQ. This CDR3 spans 15 amino acids. Trimming took off 1 base at V and 0 bases at J, with 9 bases between the two ends. The CDR3 DNA follows: TGTGCCAGCAGCTTAGATTTCCGAGACCAAGAGACCCAGTACTTC. It encodes CASSLDFRDQETQYF. Full variable domain (rest looked up from reference TRBV7-6 and TRBJ2-5): GAGVSQSPRYKVTKRGQDVALRCDPISGHVSLYWYRQALGQGPEFLTYFNYEAQQDKSGLPNDRFSAERPEGSISTLTIQRTEQRDSAMYRCASSLDFRDQETQYFGPGTRLLVL.

This clonotype has a count of ten or more. J is TRBJ2-5 and V is TRBV20-1, with 12 bases aligning to TRBD2. Looked up from germline, CDR1 is DFQATT and CDR2 is SNEGSKA (reference sequence). V shed 2 bases and J 5 bases; nucleotides not matched to a gene: 6. This CDR3 comprises 15 residues. The CDR3 bases are TGCAGTGCTAGATCCCCTGGGACTAGCGGGGAGACCCAGTACTTC. Translating gives CSARSPGTSGETQYF.

This clonotype was counted ten times or more. The chain joins TRBV5-8 to TRBJ1-1; the D is unclear. V lost 0 bases, J lost 8 bases, and 17 bases lay in between. Germline V lookup: CDR1 SGHTS, CDR2 YDEGEE. CDR3 size: 15 residues. The CDR3 nucleotides read TGTGCCAGCAGCTTGGTGGGTACGTCCCGTGGGGAAGCTTTCTTT. Its protein product is CASSLVGTSRGEAFF.

This clonotype was picked up many times. J is TRBJ2-7 and V is TRBV6-1; the match to TRBD1 covers 7 bases. The germline gives CDR1 MNHNS, CDR2 SASEGT. CDR3 size: 16 residues. The junction had 22 bases not matched to a gene; V was cut back by 10 bases and J by 7 bases. DNA of the CDR3: TGTGCCACCCAAAAGAGTAGGGGGCTCCTCTACGGTGAGCAGTACTTC. It is translated as CATQKSRGLLYGEQYF.

At least ten counts were recorded for this clonotype. The chain carries TRBV14 and TRBJ1-1; TRBD1 aligns across 7 bases. The V gene's germline CDR1 is SGHDN and CDR2 FVKESK. V gave up 3 bases and J gave up 11 bases; unmatched junction bases: 3. The CDR3 length is 11 residues. CDR3 protein: CASSQTGSAFF. CDR3 nucleotides: TGTGCCAGCAGCCAGACAGGGAGCGCTTTCTTT.

The chain employs TRBV19 and TRBJ2-1; 7 nucleotides match TRBD1. This CDR3 is 14 amino acids long. Germline lookup yields CDR1 LNHDA and CDR2 SQIVND (reference sequence). V gave up 6 bases and J gave up 2 bases; unmatched junction bases: 4. The CDR3 DNA follows: TGTGCCAGTAGCACCGGGACAGCCTACAATGAGCAGTTCTTC. This sequence encodes CASSTGTAYNEQFF.

This clonotype was found many times. The chain links TRBV20-1 to TRBJ2-2; D call uncertain. Trimming took off 1 base at V and 4 bases at J, with 25 bases between the two ends. The CDR3 is made up of 19 amino acids. CDR1 and CDR2 from the germline V gene are DFQATT and SNEGSKA (reference sequence). This CDR3 is CSARATPWRSQRGTGELFF. The CDR3 coding sequence is TGCAGTGCTAGAGCCACCCCCTGGCGGAGCCAGCGAGGCACCGGGGAGCTGTTTTTT.

As to this clonotype: At one boundary the junction diverges from the germline segment, which might be a read error. The gene calls are TRBV4-3 and TRBJ2-5; D may be TRBD2 (6 bases). The CDR3 is 14 amino acids. Germline V gene data show CDR1 as LGHNA and CDR2 as YSLEER. As DNA, the CDR3 is TGCGCCAGCAGCCCCCCGACTAGGGAGGAGACCCAGTGCTTC. The encoded protein is CASSPPTREETQCF.

Ten or more counts support this clonotype. The gene calls are TRBV18 and TRBJ2-1, with D possibly TRBD2 on 5 matching bases. CDR1 and CDR2 (germline): KGHSH, LQKENI. The CDR3 spans 12 residues. V dropped 3 bases and J dropped 7 bases, with 7 bases sitting between them. CDR3 nucleotides: TGTGCCAGCTCACCGCCGGGGAATGAGCAGTTCTTC. This gives the protein CASSPPGNEQFF.

This clonotype was counted ten times or more. The chain is built from TRBV27 and TRBJ1-5; perhaps TRBD1 as D (6 bases). The CDR3 length is 15 residues. CDR1 is MNHEY and CDR2 is SMNVEV in the germline V gene (reference sequence). V lost 8 bases and J 8 bases, leaving 22 bases between the germline ends. The CDR3 spells CASGSLGQSQEPQHF. DNA of the CDR3: TGTGCCAGCGGGAGTCTAGGACAGAGTCAAGAGCCCCAGCATTTT.

The table lists this clonotype with many counts. V and J are TRBV24-1 and TRBJ2-3; perhaps TRBD2 as D (5 bases). CDR3 length: 11 residues. The germline V gene has CDR1 KGHDR and CDR2 SFDVKD. Deletions cut 10 bases from V and 8 bases from J, with 12 bases between. In DNA form, the CDR3 reads TGTGCCACGTCCCGGGGAGTTACGCAGTATTTT. It translates to CATSRGVTQYF.

The V gene is TRBV4-3, the J gene TRBJ2-1, with TRBD1 identical over 10 bases. Germline lookup yields CDR1 LGHNA and CDR2 YSLEER. This CDR3 has 16 amino acids. Losses at the gene ends were 3 bases for V and 4 bases for J; bases not matched to a gene: 6. The CDR3: CASSHQGQGIYNEQFF. The CDR3 coding sequence is TGCGCCAGCAGCCACCAGGGACAGGGGATATACAATGAGCAGTTCTTC.

This clonotype showed up many times. The chain carries TRBV7-8 and TRBJ2-2; the D is unclear. V lost 5 bases and J 9 bases, leaving 19 bases between the germline ends. Germline loops: CDR1 SGHVS, CDR2 FQNEAQ. The CDR3 spans 15 residues. The CDR3 DNA reads as TGTGCCAGCAGCCTCTGGCTATGGGCTCCTAGGGAGCTGTTTTTT. Translating gives CASSLWLWAPRELFF.

This clonotype was counted at least ten times. The chain links TRBV5-1 to TRBJ2-1; 8 nucleotides line up with TRBD1. CDR1 is SGHRS, CDR2 YFSETQ, per germline. The CDR3 length is 14 residues. V lost 4 bases, J lost 8 bases, and 8 bases stayed unmatched. CDR3 protein: CASSPGQARDEQFF. The CDR3 nucleotides are TGCGCCAGCAGCCCGGGACAGGCCAGGGATGAGCAGTTCTTC.

The chain uses TRBV28 and TRBJ1-4; D ambiguous. There are 15 residues in the CDR3. Between the trimmed V and J ends, which lost 5 bases and 0 bases, there was a span of 10 bases. In germline, CDR1 is MDHEN, CDR2 SYDVKM. DNA for the CDR3: TGTGCCAGCAGTATCGACGGAACAACTAATGAAAAACTGTTTTTT. It specifies CASSIDGTTNEKLFF.

This clonotype was picked up many times. V usage is TRBV2 and J usage is TRBJ1-2, with TRBD1 identical over 8 bases. Germline CDR1 is SNHLY and CDR2 is FYNNEI. CDR3 length equals 14 residues. J was trimmed by 8 bases and V by 2 bases; bases with no gene match: 7. CDR3 in DNA: TGTGCCAGCAGTGAACAGGCAGGGGGCTTAGGCTACACCTTC. Its translation is CASSEQAGGLGYTF.

This clonotype was observed a few times. V and J are TRBV29-1 and TRBJ2-1; TRBD2 matches 11 bases. This CDR3 spans 13 amino acids. CDR1 is SQVTM and CDR2 is ANQGSEA in the germline V gene. J lost 9 bases, V lost 7 bases, and 8 bases had no gene match. The CDR3 bases are TGCAGCGCCCTAGCGGGAGGCGTAGTTGAGCAGTTCTTC. Its translation is CSALAGGVVEQFF.

In its sample, this clonotype was seen many times. The gene calls are TRBV2 and TRBJ1-5; D is undetermined. The germline CDR1 and CDR2 sequences are SNHLY and FYNNEI. The CDR3 sequence is 12 residues long. The V gene lost 8 bases and the J gene lost 12 bases, with 17 bases spanning the gap. This chain's CDR3 is CASSGGSSGQHF. CDR3 DNA: TGTGCCAGCTCGGGCGGTTCTAGCGGCCAGCATTTT.

The chain has TRBV27 and TRBJ1-4; D may be TRBD1 (5 bases). The V end was cut by 4 bases, the J end by 4 bases, with 16 bases between. Germline V lookup: CDR1 MNHEY, CDR2 SMNVEV (reference sequence). The length of the CDR3 is 16 residues. CDR3 in DNA: TGTGCCAGCAGTTCCCTCCGGGGACTCCTTAATGAAAAACTGTTTTTT. Its protein is CASSSLRGLLNEKLFF.